This TCR beta chain was recovered during a study of blood T cell repertoires in COVID-19. Germline-derived CDR1 and CDR2 are SGDLS and YYNGEE. Trimming removed 4 bases from V and 3 bases from J, with 10 bases in between. This CDR3 spans 13 amino acids. In the original workflow: Nucleated cell number was recorded as an estimate derived from reference gene primer amplification. TCRdb's copy holds only in-frame clones and misses some; the assay was immunoSEQ multiplex PCR. Clone size and the V and J calls come from that table; the DNA yielded D and trimming. The sample lists about 320,000 clones; 89% were seen once.

This chain uses TRBV9 with TRBJ1-2; TRBD1 is a possible D gene (5 bases). The clonotype originates from a man in his sixties who had recovered from COVID-19. The sequencing sample was made of PBMCs or T cells enriched from blood (not recorded which). CDR3: CASSWGEDYGYTF. DNA for the CDR3: TGTGCCAGCAGCTGGGGGGAGGACTATGGCTACACCTTC.